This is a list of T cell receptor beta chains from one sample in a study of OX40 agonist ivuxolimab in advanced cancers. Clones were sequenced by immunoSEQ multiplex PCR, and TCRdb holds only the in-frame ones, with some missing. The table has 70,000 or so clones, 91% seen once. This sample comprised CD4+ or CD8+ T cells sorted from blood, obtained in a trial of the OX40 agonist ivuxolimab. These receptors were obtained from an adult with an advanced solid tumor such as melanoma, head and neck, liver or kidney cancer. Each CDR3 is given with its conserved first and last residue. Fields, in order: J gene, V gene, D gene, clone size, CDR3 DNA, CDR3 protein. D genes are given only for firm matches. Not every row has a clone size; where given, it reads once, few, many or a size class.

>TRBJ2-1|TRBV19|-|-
TGTGCCAGTCTTCGACTAGACGGCTCCTACAATGAGCAGTTCTTC
CASLRLDGSYNEQFF
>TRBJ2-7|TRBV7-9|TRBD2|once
TGTGCCAGCCGTAAACCCAGCGGGGCCGGATTTTCCTACGAGCAGTACTTC
CASRKPSGAGFSYEQYF
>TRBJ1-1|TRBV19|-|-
TGTGCCAGTAGTAGTGGCGGGTTGAACACTGAAGCTTTCTTT
CASSSGGLNTEAFF
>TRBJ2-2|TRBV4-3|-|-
TGCGCCAGCAGCCAAGATATCGGGGAAAGTAGCGGGGAGCTGTTTTTT
CASSQDIGESSGELFF
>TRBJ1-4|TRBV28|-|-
TGTGCCAGCAACGACTGGGGGGCTAATGAAAAACTGTTTTTT
CASNDWGANEKLFF
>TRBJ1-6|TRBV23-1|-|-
TGCGCCAGCAGTCAATCGGGCCGGAGGAGTAATTCACCCCTCCACTTT
CASSQSGRRSNSPLHF
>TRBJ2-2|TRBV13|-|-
TGTGCCAGCAGCTCCTCCATGACCACCGGGGAGCTGTTTTTT
CASSSSMTTGELFF
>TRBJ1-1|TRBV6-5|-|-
TGTGCCAGCAGCTACCTTGGGGGCGCAACCGAAGCTTTCTTT
CASSYLGGATEAFF
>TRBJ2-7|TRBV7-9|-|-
TGTGCCAGCAGCCTTGGAACAGGCTACGAGCAGTACTTC
CASSLGTGYEQYF
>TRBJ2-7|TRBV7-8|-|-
TGTGCCAGCAGCTTAGGAGGGTTCAGGGAGCAGTACTTC
CASSLGGFREQYF
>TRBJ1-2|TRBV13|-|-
TGTGCCAGCAGCCCGACAGGCGACCCCTATGGCTACACCTTC
CASSPTGDPYGYTF
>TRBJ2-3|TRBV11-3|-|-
TGTGCCAGCAGCTTAGTACTAGGGCGGCCCACAGATACGCAGTATTTT
CASSLVLGRPTDTQYF
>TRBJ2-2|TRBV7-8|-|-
TGTGCCAGCAGCCGCAGCGGGAACACCGGGGAGCTGTTTTTT
CASSRSGNTGELFF
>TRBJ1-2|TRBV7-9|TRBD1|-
TGTGCCAGCAGCGAAACAGGGGGAGAGTATGGCTACACCTTC
CASSETGGEYGYTF
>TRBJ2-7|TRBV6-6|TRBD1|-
TGTGCCAGCAGTCACCGGGACAGGGACCTCGAGCAGTACTTC
CASSHRDRDLEQYF
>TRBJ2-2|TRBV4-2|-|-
TGTGCCAGCAGCCAACACGGGATCGGCACCGGGGAGCTGTTTTTT
CASSQHGIGTGELFF
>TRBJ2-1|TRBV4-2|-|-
TGTGCCAGCAGCCAAGATACGACTAGCTCCTACAATGAGCAGTTCTTC
CASSQDTTSSYNEQFF
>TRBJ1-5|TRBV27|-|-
TGTGCCAGCAGTGTGTCGGCAGGGGAGATGGGTCAGCCCCAGCATTTT
CASSVSAGEMGQPQHF
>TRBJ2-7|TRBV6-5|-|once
TGTGCCAGCAGTACAGGAGCCGAACTAGTGTACGAGCAGTACTTC
CASSTGAELVYEQYF
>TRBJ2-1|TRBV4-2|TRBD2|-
TGTGCCAGCAGCCAAGGGGGAGGGAGCTCCTACAATGAGCAGTTCTTC
CASSQGGGSSYNEQFF
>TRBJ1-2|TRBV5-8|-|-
TGTGCCAGCAGCTTGGAACCCGGACAGCGCGGTCCTTACTATGGCTACACCTTC
CASSLEPGQRGPYYGYTF
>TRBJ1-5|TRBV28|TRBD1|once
TGTGCCAGCAGCTCGACAGGGGGGAGCAATCAGCCCCAGCATTTT
CASSSTGGSNQPQHF
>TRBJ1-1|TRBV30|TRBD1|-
TGTGCCTGGAGGGGGACAGGGGGGGCTGGTGAAGCTTTCTTT
CAWRGTGGAGEAFF
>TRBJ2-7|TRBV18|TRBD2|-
TGTGCCAGCTCTCCCTCCGGCAGCGGGGTCGGCGAGCAGTACTTC
CASSPSGSGVGEQYF
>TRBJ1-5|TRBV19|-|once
TGTGCCAGTAGTCCCAGGGTTCGCAATCAGCCCCAGCATTTT
CASSPRVRNQPQHF
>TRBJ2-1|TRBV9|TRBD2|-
TGTGCCAGCAGCGCAACAAGCGGGAGGGCCTACAATGAGCAGTTCTTC
CASSATSGRAYNEQFF
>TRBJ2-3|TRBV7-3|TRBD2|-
TGTGCCAGCAGCTTAGGGGCGGGACTAGCGGGATCAGATACGCAGTATTTT
CASSLGAGLAGSDTQYF
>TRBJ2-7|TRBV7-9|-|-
TGTGCCAGCAGCCAATTAACCGGGTACGACGCCTACGAGCAGTACTTC
CASSQLTGYDAYEQYF
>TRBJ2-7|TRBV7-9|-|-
TGTGCCAGCAGCCCCGCCCGCTCCTACGAGCAGTACTTC
CASSPARSYEQYF
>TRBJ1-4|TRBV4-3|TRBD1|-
TGCGCCAGCAGCCAAGATCTATGGGGACAGGGGGCGGTGGGAGTTAGCAAACTGTTTTTT
CASSQDLWGQGAVGVSKLFF
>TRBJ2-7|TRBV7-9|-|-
TGTGCCAGCAGCTTAGGTTTCAACAGAAACTTCGACGAGCAGTACTTC
CASSLGFNRNFDEQYF
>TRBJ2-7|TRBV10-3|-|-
TGTGCCTCCAAAGGAGGGACCCCCTACGAGCAGTACTTC
CASKGGTPYEQYF
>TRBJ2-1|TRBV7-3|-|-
TGTGCCAGCAGCTTAGATGGCAGGGAGAGTGAGCAGTTCTTC
CASSLDGRESEQFF
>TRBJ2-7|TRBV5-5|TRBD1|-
TGTGCCAGCAGCGTTACCGGGACAGGGGGCGAGCAGTACTTC
CASSVTGTGGEQYF
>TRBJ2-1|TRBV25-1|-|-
TGTGCCAGCACTATCGGGGCTAATGAGCAGTTCTTC
CASTIGANEQFF
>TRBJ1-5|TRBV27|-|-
TGTGCCAGCAGCCTAACCCATCAGCCCCAGCATTTT
CASSLTHQPQHF
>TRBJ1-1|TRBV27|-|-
TGTGCCAGCAAGTTGTCAGGGTGGATCACTGAAGCTTTCTTT
CASKLSGWITEAFF
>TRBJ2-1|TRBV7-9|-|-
TGTGCCAGCAGCGGCAGGGATCCTGAGCAGTTCTTC
CASSGRDPEQFF
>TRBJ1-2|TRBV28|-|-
TGTGCCAGCAGCCCCCGGACGGAGAGGTGCACCTTC
CASSPRTERCTF
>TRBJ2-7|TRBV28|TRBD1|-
TGTGCCAGCATTTCAAACCGGGACAGGGGTTTGTACGAGCAGTACTTC
CASISNRDRGLYEQYF
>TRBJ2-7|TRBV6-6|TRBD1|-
TGTGCCAGCAGCAAGACAGGGGCCTACTACGAGCAGTACTTC
CASSKTGAYYEQYF
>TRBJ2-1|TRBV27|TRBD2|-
TGTGCCAGCAGTTCTCCACTAGCGGGAGTTTCCTACAATGAGCAGTTCTTC
CASSSPLAGVSYNEQFF
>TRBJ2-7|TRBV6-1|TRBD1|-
TGTGCCAGCAGTGAAATGGAAGGGACAGGGAACGAGCAGTACTTC
CASSEMEGTGNEQYF
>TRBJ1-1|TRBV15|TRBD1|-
TGTGCCACCAGGGGGACAGGGGTGTATGAAGCTTTCTTT
CATRGTGVYEAFF
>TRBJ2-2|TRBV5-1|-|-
TGCGCCAGCAGCTTGGACTTGAACACCGGGGAGCTGTTTTTT
CASSLDLNTGELFF